Here is one T cell receptor beta chain with its context. Antigen specificity is unknown. Repertoires were generated with immunoSEQ multiplex PCR, while TCRdb's copy carries only in-frame clones and drops some. The table has millions of clones, more than 90% seen once. This entry comes from a study of shared clonotypes between healthy human individuals. The germline CDR1 and CDR2 sequences are MDHEN and SYDVKM. The CDR3 extends over 16 amino acids. V was trimmed by 6 bases and J by 0 bases, leaving 12 bases between them. Those who donated were healthy HIV-negative adults, with no recent acute infections or vaccinations reported. Study-wide results and limits: Naive subsets generally had larger estimated richness than memory subsets.

The chain links TRBV28 to TRBJ2-6; D might be TRBD1 (5 bases). Sequencing was performed on naive CD4+ T cells sorted from blood. Subset indicated: CD45RA+ positively selected. The TCR originated in a man between 18 and 35 years old in good health. The CDR3 nucleotides read TGTGCCAGCAGGGTGGACATGTCCTCTGGGGCCAACGTCCTGACTTTC. It is translated as CASRVDMSSGANVLTF.